This T cell receptor beta chain was sequenced for a study of cytomegalovirus exposure and HLA in healthy donors. In the study overall: Findings of an earlier analysis included more than 90 million unique TCR beta sequences from about 180 million T cells. Of the donors genotyped, several hundred in all, about 80% fell in the Caucasian-associated ancestry cluster.

Study-wide points: Sequence variants that were highly shared formed a cluster that was likely a sequencing artifact.

The PCR used 60 Vbeta and 13 Jbeta primers. Clones were sequenced by immunoSEQ multiplex PCR, and TCRdb holds only the in-frame ones, with some missing. The sample consists of about 200,000 clones, 70% of them appearing once. Healthy bone marrow donors supplied every sample. With V trimmed by 4 bases and J by 6 bases, 13 bases remained unmatched. The V gene's germline CDR1 is SGHRS and CDR2 YFSETQ. The CDR3 loop spans 16 amino acids. A note on this clone: Its antigen is unknown.

V is TRBV5-1 and J is TRBJ2-7, with 10 positions matching TRBD1. The receptor comes from a middle-aged man in good health and CMV-seropositive. The sequenced sample consisted of PBMCs. CDR3 sequence: CASSPEGQGPSGEQYF. The CDR3 coding sequence is TGCGCCAGCAGCCCGGAGGGACAGGGGCCTTCGGGCGAGCAGTACTTC.